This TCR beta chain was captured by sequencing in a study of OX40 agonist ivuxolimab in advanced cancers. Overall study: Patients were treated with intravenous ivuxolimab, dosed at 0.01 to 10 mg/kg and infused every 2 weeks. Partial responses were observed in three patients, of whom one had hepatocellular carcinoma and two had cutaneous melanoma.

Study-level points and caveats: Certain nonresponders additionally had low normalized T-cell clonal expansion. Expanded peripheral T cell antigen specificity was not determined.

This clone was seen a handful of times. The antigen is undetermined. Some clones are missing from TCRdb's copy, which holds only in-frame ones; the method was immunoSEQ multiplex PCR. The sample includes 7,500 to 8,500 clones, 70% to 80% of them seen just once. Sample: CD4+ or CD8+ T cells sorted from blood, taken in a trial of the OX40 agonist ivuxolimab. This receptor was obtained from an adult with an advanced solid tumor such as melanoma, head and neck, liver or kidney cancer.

Here the CDR3 reads CASSYTGAQETQYF. The DNA for the CDR3 is TGTGCCAGCAGTTATACGGGGGCCCAAGAGACCCAGTACTTC. The rearrangement links TRBV6-6 to TRBJ2-5, with D perhaps given as TRBD1 or TRBD2 (6 bases each). V dropped 3 bases and J dropped 1 base, with 9 bases sitting between them. This CDR3 is built from 14 residues. CDR1 is MNHNY, CDR2 SVGAGI, per germline (reference sequence).